Below, 19 T cell receptor beta chains from the same sample are listed, as sequenced in a study of blood T cell repertoires in COVID-19. TCRdb's table, derived via immunoSEQ multiplex PCR, lists solely in-frame clones and lacks some. The table has about 97,000 clones, approximately 82% seen once. The sample comprised peripheral blood. The receptors come from a man between 65 and 79 years old with acute or convalescent COVID-19.

The gene calls are TRBV6-4 and TRBJ1-6, with D possibly TRBD1 on 6 matching bases. V lost 4 bases and J 5 bases, leaving 9 bases between the germline ends. Germline assignment: CDR1 MRHNA and CDR2 SNTAGT. This CDR3 is 14 amino acids long. CDR3 in DNA: TGTGCCAGCAGTGTTGGACAGAATAATTCACCCCTCCACTTT. It yields the protein CASSVGQNNSPLHF.

The chain links TRBV6-6 to TRBJ2-2; 16 nucleotides match TRBD2. The CDR3 spans 20 residues. J lost 1 base, V lost 5 bases, and 10 bases had no gene match. Looked up from germline, CDR1 is MNHNY and CDR2 is SVGAGI (reference sequence). CDR3 sequence: CASSHPGTSGGDQNTGELFF. The CDR3 region has the DNA TGTGCCAGCAGTCATCCCGGGACTAGCGGGGGGGATCAGAACACCGGGGAGCTGTTTTTT.

There are a few counts of this clone. The chain is built from TRBV6-6 and TRBJ1-3; no firm D call. The CDR3 contains 16 residues. V was pared by 0 bases and J by 0 bases, with 9 bases between. The V gene's germline CDR1 is MNHNY and CDR2 SVGAGI (reference sequence). CDR3 nucleotide sequence: TGTGCCAGCAGTTACTCGACTCCGAACTCTGGAAACACCATATATTTT. This gives the protein CASSYSTPNSGNTIYF.

This chain joins TRBV5-1 and TRBJ1-2, with 7 bases aligning to TRBD1. V shed 2 bases, J shed 1 base, and the junction held 11 bases outside the gene matches. Germline CDR1 is SGHRS and CDR2 is YFSETQ. CDR3 length: 17 amino acids. The CDR3 bases are TGCGCCAGCAGCTTCCAGGGGGTGGAGATGCTTAACTATGGCTACACCTTC. This sequence encodes CASSFQGVEMLNYGYTF.

The chain has TRBV28 and TRBJ2-5; possibly TRBD1 for D (6 bases). Germline lookup yields CDR1 MDHEN and CDR2 SYDVKM. V dropped 5 bases and J dropped 5 bases, with 21 bases sitting between them. The CDR3 has 16 amino acids. Here the CDR3 DNA reads TGTGCCAGCAGTCTGATCCAGGGGCGAGGCCTCGAGACCCAGTACTTC. This gives the protein CASSLIQGRGLETQYF.

This chain links TRBV6-6 with TRBJ2-5; TRBD1 matches 9 bases. Germline loops: CDR1 MNHNY, CDR2 SVGAGI (reference sequence). Trimming cost V 2 bases and J 2 bases; bases outside gene matches: 6. The CDR3 consists of 16 residues. This chain's CDR3 is CASSYDGTGFQETQYF. CDR3 nucleotide sequence: TGTGCCAGCAGTTACGACGGGACAGGGTTTCAAGAGACCCAGTACTTC.

The chain links TRBV9 to TRBJ2-1; 8 bases match TRBD2. Germline V gene lookup returns CDR1 SGDLS and CDR2 YYNGEE. The trim removed 4 bases at V and 9 bases at J, leaving 15 bases unmatched. This CDR3 contains 16 residues. The CDR3 sequence: CASSPRTVAGGVEQFF. The CDR3 DNA reads TGTGCCAGCAGCCCCAGGACAGTGGCCGGGGGGGTTGAGCAGTTCTTC.

V usage is TRBV7-9 and J usage is TRBJ2-5; D not resolved. The CDR3 sequence is 15 residues long. V shed 4 bases and J shed 4 bases, with 16 bases lying between them. CDR1 SEHNR and CDR2 FQNEAQ come from the germline V gene (reference sequence). The CDR3 here is CASSSFLGVGETQYF. The CDR3 DNA sequence: TGTGCCAGCAGCTCGTTCCTAGGAGTAGGAGAGACCCAGTACTTC.

This chain links TRBV5-8 with TRBJ2-7, with TRBD2 identical over 9 bases. This CDR3 has 15 amino acids. V shed 2 bases and J 6 bases; nucleotides not matched to a gene: 9. The germline gives CDR1 SGHTS, CDR2 YDEGEE. In DNA, the CDR3 is TGTGCCAGCAGCTTAGTGCTAGCGGGAATGGGCGAGCAGTACTTC. Translation gives CASSLVLAGMGEQYF.

The V gene is TRBV24-1, the J gene TRBJ1-1, with 9 positions matching TRBD1. After removal of 5 bases from V and 4 bases from J, the junction contained 7 bases not matched to a gene. CDR1 is KGHDR, CDR2 SFDVKD, per germline. The CDR3 contains 15 residues. CDR3 sequence reads: CATSVNRGLATEAFF. The CDR3 DNA sequence: TGTGCCACCAGTGTAAACAGGGGGCTCGCCACTGAAGCTTTCTTT.

There are a few counts of this clone. This chain links TRBV5-1 with TRBJ2-1, with 7 bases fitting TRBD2. Germline lookup yields CDR1 SGHRS and CDR2 YFSETQ. V lost 5 bases and J lost 0; bases outside the gene matches: 8. The CDR3 contains 16 residues. CDR3 in amino acids: CASRPIAGSSYNEQFF. The DNA for the CDR3 is TGCGCCAGCAGACCCATAGCGGGTTCCTCCTACAATGAGCAGTTCTTC.

In its sample, this clone was seen a few times. This rearrangement joins TRBV7-8 to TRBJ2-5, with TRBD1 matching over 7 bases. V trimming: 4 bases; J trimming: 0 bases; junction bases outside the gene matches: 8. Germline CDR1 and CDR2: SGHVS and FQNEAQ. This CDR3 comprises 16 residues. CDR3 DNA sequence: TGTGCCAGCAGCTACCGGAACAGGGGATACCAAGAGACCCAGTACTTC. Protein sequence: CASSYRNRGYQETQYF.

The genes are TRBV16 and TRBJ1-5; D is unclear. With 2 bases removed from V and 2 bases from J, the gap between germline ends came to 13 bases. CDR1 KGHSY and CDR2 FQNENV come from the germline V gene. This CDR3 comprises 16 residues. The CDR3 loop is CASSQLASSGNQPQHF. CDR3 nucleotides: TGTGCCAGCAGCCAACTCGCTTCATCAGGCAATCAGCCCCAGCATTTT.

This clone was seen only a few times. The rearrangement links TRBV7-2 to TRBJ2-7, with 10 nucleotides matching TRBD2. J lost 0 bases, V lost 1 base, and 0 bases had no gene match. This CDR3 is built from 15 residues. Germline lookup yields CDR1 SGHTA and CDR2 FQGNSA. CDR3 sequence (DNA): TGTGCCAGCAGCTTAGGGACTAGCGGCTCCTACGAGCAGTACTTC. This translates into CASSLGTSGSYEQYF.

The chain employs TRBV3-1 (or the pseudogene TRBV3-2) and TRBJ2-1, with 7 nucleotides matching TRBD1. Germline CDR1 and CDR2: LGHDT and YNNKEL (reference sequence). The length of the CDR3 is 15 residues. With 4 bases clipped from V and 4 bases from J, the junction kept 7 bases outside the gene matches. The CDR3 bases are TGTGCCAGCAGCCTAACCGGGACAGCTTACAATGAGCAGTTCTTC. Its protein is CASSLTGTAYNEQFF.

The chain links TRBV7-2 to TRBJ1-2, with D possibly being TRBD1 (5 bases). The V end lost 1 base, the J end lost 8 bases, and 11 bases lay between the germline ends. CDR3 length: 13 amino acids. Germline CDR1 and CDR2: SGHTA and FQGNSA. The CDR3 coding sequence is TGTGCCAGCAGCTTAGGACAGCTTGGCGGCTACACCTTC. Translated, it gives CASSLGQLGGYTF.

This sequence joins TRBV7-2 and TRBJ2-1, with D possibly TRBD2 on 6 matching bases. CDR3 length: 14 residues. Trimming removed 1 base from V and 5 bases from J, with 9 bases in between. Germline CDR1 is SGHTA and CDR2 is FQGNSA. CDR3 protein: CASSLDGSHNEQFF. The CDR3 nucleotides read TGTGCCAGCAGCTTAGACGGGAGCCACAATGAGCAGTTCTTC.

The chain links TRBV19 to TRBJ1-2; D possibly corresponds to TRBD1 (6 bases). V shed 6 bases and J shed 0 bases, with 14 bases lying between them. Germline CDR1 is LNHDA and CDR2 is SQIVND (reference sequence). The CDR3 spans 15 residues. The CDR3 here is CASRSRQASNYGYTF. The CDR3 coding sequence is TGTGCCAGTAGATCCCGACAGGCATCTAACTATGGCTACACCTTC.

On this clone: The same CDR3 can be traced to other DNA sequences in this sample. V is TRBV30 and J is TRBJ1-2; D not certain. CDR3 size: 13 residues. In germline, CDR1 is GTSNPN, CDR2 SVGIG (reference sequence). Trimming left V 2 bases short and J 2 bases short, with 9 bases between. This CDR3 is CAWSLGINYGYTF. The CDR3 DNA reads TGTGCCTGGAGTCTAGGAATCAACTATGGCTACACCTTC.